A selection of T cell receptor beta chains follows, all from one sample in a study of T cell changes during pregnancy in multiple sclerosis. Method: immunoSEQ multiplex PCR; TCRdb's copy keeps in-frame clones and lacks some. The table has under 65,000 clones, 85% to 95% seen once. The sequencing here drew on CD8+ T cells from peripheral blood mononuclear cells, taken in the second trimester of pregnancy. The receptors derive from a female donor with multiple sclerosis, enrolled in a pregnancy study. The CDR3 runs from the conserved cysteine through the conserved F or W. D genes are given only for firm matches. Clone size is not always given. Where it is, it says once, few, many or a class for expanded clones.

TRBV28	once	TRBD1	TRBJ2-1	CATHGLRTGTESNEQFF	TGTGCCACCCACGGTCTCCGGACAGGGACCGAGTCCAATGAGCAGTTCTTC
TRBV27	NA	NA	TRBJ1-5	CASSRAGGNQPQHF	TGTGCCAGCAGTCGCGCGGGTGGCAATCAGCCCCAGCATTTT
TRBV4-2	NA	NA	TRBJ2-2	CASSQERGYGNTGELFF	TGTGCCAGCAGCCAAGAAAGGGGGTATGGGAACACCGGGGAGCTGTTTTTT
TRBV9	NA	NA	TRBJ2-1	CASKSSGSNNEQFF	TGTGCCAGTAAAAGTTCGGGAAGCAACAATGAGCAGTTCTTC
TRBV9	NA	TRBD2	TRBJ2-5	CASSVGSGGQETQYF	TGTGCCAGCAGCGTAGGGTCGGGAGGGCAAGAGACCCAGTACTTC
TRBV12-5	NA	NA	TRBJ2-5	CASGPGTMQETQYF	TGTGCTAGTGGTCCCGGGACAATGCAAGAGACCCAGTACTTC
TRBV7-6	NA	TRBD2	TRBJ2-2	CAWGGPTGELFF	TGTGCCTGGGGGGGTCCCACCGGGGAGCTGTTTTTT
TRBV16	NA	TRBD1	TRBJ1-5	CASSQSPGQDNQPQHF	TGTGCCAGCAGCCAATCGCCGGGACAGGACAATCAGCCCCAGCATTTT
TRBV18	NA	NA	TRBJ2-5	CASSPAWQETQYF	TGTGCCAGCTCACCGGCCTGGCAGGAGACCCAGTACTTC
TRBV7-8	few	NA	TRBJ2-7	CASSLALAEQYF	TGTGCCAGCAGCTTAGCGTTAGCGGAGCAGTACTTC
TRBV9	NA	NA	TRBJ2-3	CASSATLGEFRTDTQYF	TGTGCCAGCAGCGCCACACTCGGGGAATTTCGCACAGATACGCAGTATTTT
TRBV29-1	NA	TRBD2	TRBJ2-3	CSVGTSGGYTQYF	TGCAGCGTGGGGACTAGCGGGGGTTATACGCAGTATTTT
TRBV6-5	NA	TRBD1	TRBJ1-4	CASSRQGVDEKLFF	TGTGCCAGCAGCAGACAGGGGGTTGATGAAAAACTGTTTTTT
TRBV2	once	TRBD1	TRBJ2-5	CASSGTGADRETQYF	TGTGCCAGCAGTGGAACAGGGGCCGACAGAGAGACCCAGTACTTC
TRBV7-6	NA	NA	TRBJ2-2	CASSRAPNTGELFF	TGTGCCAGCAGCCGCGCCCCGAACACCGGGGAGCTGTTTTTT
TRBV5-1	NA	NA	TRBJ2-3	CASSPYVRTDTQYF	TGCGCCAGCAGCCCCTACGTGCGCACAGATACGCAGTATTTT
TRBV19	NA	TRBD2	TRBJ2-7	CASSTSGSYLREQYF	TGTGCCAGTAGTACAAGCGGGAGCTATTTAAGGGAGCAGTACTTC
TRBV6-1	NA	NA	TRBJ2-7	CASSENRPNSYEQYF	TGTGCCAGCAGTGAAAACAGACCTAACTCCTACGAGCAGTACTTC
TRBV9	NA	TRBD1	TRBJ2-7	CASSVGTGGGYEQYF	TGTGCCAGCAGCGTAGGGACAGGGGGCGGGTACGAGCAGTACTTC
TRBV4-3	NA	NA	TRBJ1-1	CASSQTQWNTEAFF	TGCGCCAGCAGCCAGACTCAGTGGAACACTGAAGCTTTCTTT
TRBV2	NA	NA	TRBJ2-7	CASTQTHRVDEQYF	TGTGCCAGCACCCAAACCCACAGGGTGGACGAGCAGTACTTC
TRBV28	NA	NA	TRBJ2-3	CASSLMGADTQYF	TGTGCCAGCAGTTTGATGGGAGCAGATACGCAGTATTTT
TRBV7-2	NA	TRBD2	TRBJ2-7	CASSSHRDYYEQYF	TGTGCCAGCAGCTCTCACCGGGACTACTACGAGCAGTACTTC
TRBV18	NA	NA	TRBJ1-1	CASAEGVAVAFF	TGTGCCAGCGCCGAGGGTGTTGCGGTGGCTTTCTTT
TRBV28	NA	NA	TRBJ2-3	CASSSGVFGGDTQYF	TGTGCCAGCAGTTCAGGGGTTTTTGGGGGAGATACGCAGTATTTT
TRBV21-1	once	NA	TRBJ2-3	CASSLGGEDTQYF	TGTGCCAGCAGCCTAGGGGGGGAGGATACGCAGTATTTT
TRBV2	NA	NA	TRBJ1-1	CASSETGNTEAFF	TGTGCCAGCAGTGAAACGGGGAACACTGAAGCTTTCTTT
TRBV28	NA	TRBD1	TRBJ1-5	CASSFSVGTAFNQPQHF	TGTGCCAGCAGTTTCAGTGTTGGGACAGCGTTCAATCAGCCCCAGCATTTT
TRBV5-1	once	NA	TRBJ2-7	CASSFRDIPYEQYF	TGCGCCAGCAGCTTTCGAGACATACCCTACGAGCAGTACTTC
TRBV7-3	NA	TRBD1	TRBJ2-1	CASSWGQGLYNEQFF	TGTGCCAGCAGCTGGGGACAGGGGTTGTACAATGAGCAGTTCTTC
TRBV9	NA	NA	TRBJ2-3	CASSDPRGYTTDTQYF	TGTGCCAGCAGCGACCCCAGAGGGTACACCACAGATACGCAGTATTTT
TRBV7-3	NA	TRBD2	TRBJ2-1	CASSRGSGAYNEQFF	TGTGCCAGCTCCCGGGGGAGCGGGGCGTACAATGAGCAGTTCTTC
TRBV10-2	NA	NA	TRBJ2-7	CASRRQDSYEQYF	TGCGCCAGCAGGCGACAGGACTCCTACGAGCAGTACTTC
TRBV4-2	NA	NA	TRBJ2-7	CASSQEIAVTYEQYF	TGTGCCAGCAGCCAGGAAATAGCGGTCACCTACGAGCAGTACTTC
TRBV27	NA	NA	TRBJ2-7	CASNPGRASYEQYF	TGTGCCAGTAACCCGGGCAGGGCTTCCTACGAGCAGTACTTC
TRBV5-6	NA	NA	TRBJ2-5	CASSIAFQGPQYF	TGTGCCAGCAGCATAGCCTTCCAGGGGCCCCAGTACTTC
TRBV2	NA	TRBD1	TRBJ1-1	CASRQGSARDTEAFF	TGTGCCAGCCGACAGGGGTCGGCTAGGGACACTGAAGCTTTCTTT
TRBV19	NA	NA	TRBJ1-5	CASSMPGFPQPQHF	TGTGCCAGTAGTATGCCAGGGTTTCCGCAGCCCCAGCATTTT
TRBV19	NA	NA	TRBJ2-7	CASSKWQGNYEQYF	TGTGCCAGTAGTAAATGGCAGGGGAACTACGAGCAGTACTTC
TRBV19	NA	NA	TRBJ1-1	CASSIGFRTEAFF	TGTGCCAGTAGTATAGGGTTTCGGACTGAAGCTTTCTTT
TRBV7-6	once	NA	TRBJ2-5	CASSLLGGQETQYF	TGTGCCAGCAGCTTACTCGGCGGACAAGAGACCCAGTACTTC
TRBV28	NA	TRBD2	TRBJ2-1	CASSSKYSGRGRNEQFF	TGTGCCAGCAGTTCCAAATATAGCGGGAGGGGACGGAATGAGCAGTTCTTC
TRBV2	NA	NA	TRBJ1-3	CASSEALRWDFSGNTIYF	TGTGCCAGCAGTGAAGCGCTTCGATGGGACTTCTCTGGAAACACCATATATTTT
TRBV4-3	NA	NA	TRBJ2-1	CASSRNRVSYNEQFF	TGCGCCAGCAGCCGCAACAGGGTTAGCTACAATGAGCAGTTCTTC
TRBV10-1	NA	NA	TRBJ2-7	CASRNRQPMRNEQYF	TGCGCCAGCAGGAACCGACAGCCCATGAGGAACGAGCAGTACTTC
TRBV27	NA	NA	TRBJ2-7	CASSALGVVYEQYF	TGTGCCAGCAGTGCCCTAGGAGTTGTGTACGAGCAGTACTTC
TRBV30	NA	TRBD1	TRBJ2-7	CAWGPGQGFDEQYF	TGTGCCTGGGGGCCGGGACAGGGGTTTGACGAGCAGTACTTC
TRBV7-9	NA	TRBD1	TRBJ1-2	CASSSSITGGYGYTF	TGTGCCAGCAGCTCTTCCATAACAGGGGGCTATGGCTACACCTTC
TRBV15	NA	NA	TRBJ1-4	CATSIRGEGRWSEKLFF	TGTGCCACCAGCATACGGGGGGAGGGCCGGTGGAGTGAAAAACTGTTTTTT
TRBV7-6	NA	TRBD1	TRBJ2-7	CASSPGTGAYEQYF	TGTGCCAGCAGCCCCGGGACAGGGGCCTACGAGCAGTACTTC